Sequencing of this TCR beta chain was carried out in a study of blood T cells in healthy people across ages. Study-wide results and caveats: Percentage of naive T cells showed a strong correlation with TCR beta diversity.

Germline-derived CDR1 and CDR2 are MGHRA and YSYEKL. The CDR3 has 11 residues. Comments on this clonotype: The antigen is unknown. Given a much more abundant clone one base away, this may be a read error.

Combining a sample-barcoded 5' primer with a J-beta primer mix, a second PCR ran for roughly 7 to 11 cycles. TCRdb reprocessed the 5' RACE reads with MiXCR, giving one entry per CDR3 protein. The table shows under 2 million distinct CDR3 sequences, with approximately 32% occurring only once. The sample consisted of blood. This TCR was sampled from a woman in her 30s in good health. This chain connects TRBV4-1 to TRBJ2-3, with D perhaps given as TRBD1 or TRBD2 (5 bases each). The CDR3 spells CASGQEGLKYF. CDR3 nucleotides: TGCGCCAGCGGCCAAGAGGGGTTAAAGTATTTT.